This section outlines one T cell receptor beta chain sequence together with its context. Original analysis: Reference gene primer amplification gave nucleated cell count estimates. Assay: immunoSEQ multiplex PCR; the TCRdb copy retains only in-frame clones and omits some. D and trimming come from the DNA, and the V and J calls and clone size come from that table. The profile covers approximately 67,000 clones, with about 89% appearing a single time and approximately 8% taken by the ten largest. The source of the sample is a study of blood T cell repertoires in COVID-19. Study information: Italy, Spain and the United States were the sources of the convalescent and acute COVID-19 samples. Nucleic acid was either cDNA or gDNA, and it came from T cells, B-cell-depleted T cells, or PBMCs.

The germline gives CDR1 SGHVS, CDR2 FQNEAQ. There are 14 residues in the CDR3. V lost 3 bases to trimming and J lost 5 bases, with 13 bases between them. The sequence was obtained from a man over 45 with active COVID-19. The chain carries TRBV7-8 and TRBJ1-1, with a tentative D call TRBD1 (5 bases). Specimen: peripheral blood. CDR3 DNA: TGTGCCAGCAGCTTCGAAGGGGTGATGACTGAAGCTTTCTTT. Translating gives CASSFEGVMTEAFF. Full variable domain (remainder filled in from reference TRBV7-8 and TRBJ1-1): GAGVSQSPRYKVAKRGQDVALRCDPISGHVSLFWYQQALGQGPEFLTYFQNEAQLDKSGLPSDRFFAERPEGSVSTLKIQRTQQEDSAVYLCASSFEGVMTEAFFGQGTRLTVV.